These 10 T cell receptor beta chains originate from one sample sequenced in a study of CD8 T cells in ankylosing spondylitis. In TCRdb, the 5' RACE reads were re-called with MiXCR into one record per CDR3 protein. The data show under 400,000 distinct CDR3 sequences, 11% seen once. The sample was blood, either unsorted or a sorted T cell fraction (not recorded which). These receptors were taken from a female donor with ankylosing spondylitis or in good health (not recorded which).

This chain uses TRBV12-3 or TRBV12-4 with TRBJ1-4; no firm D call. V was shortened by 5 bases and J by 0 bases, with 13 bases between the two germline ends. CDR3 length: 16 residues. The CDR3 DNA sequence: TGTGCCAGCAGTAGGGAAACCGGTGCAACTAATGAAAAACTGTTTTTT. Translated: CASSRETGATNEKLFF.

V and J are TRBV5-1 and TRBJ2-1; 8 nucleotides agree with TRBD1. Germline V CDR1 and CDR2: SGHRS, YFSETQ. This CDR3 has 16 residues. The V gene end was trimmed by 2 bases and the J gene end by 1 base; junction bases not matched to a gene: 5. The chain's CDR3 is CASSLQGDDSYNEQFF. CDR3 DNA: TGCGCCAGCAGCTTACAGGGGGACGATTCCTACAATGAGCAGTTCTTC.

This clonotype was recorded at least ten times. The J gene is TRBJ1-1, the V gene TRBV6-5; tentatively, D is TRBD1 (5 bases). CDR1 and CDR2 from the germline V gene are MNHEY and SVGAGI. The CDR3 spans 12 residues. V gave up 8 bases and J gave up 6 bases, with 13 bases separating them. CDR3 nucleotides: TGTGCCAGCGCATCCCCGGGGGCTGAAGCTTTCTTT. Translating gives CASASPGAEAFF.

This clonotype was seen repeatedly, ten times or more. The rearrangement joins TRBV3-1 to TRBJ1-5; D is undetermined. CDR3 size: 15 residues. Germline CDR1 is LGHDT and CDR2 is YNNKEL (reference sequence). Deletions cut 3 bases from V and 0 bases from J, with 9 bases between. DNA for the CDR3: TGTGCCAGCAGCCAGGCAGATTATAGCAATCAGCCCCAGCATTTT. It is translated as CASSQADYSNQPQHF.

This clonotype came up many times. The V gene is TRBV7-9, the J gene TRBJ2-1; 7 bases are a match to TRBD2. Trimming took 2 bases from V and 3 from J; bases not matched to a gene: 4. Looked up from germline, CDR1 is SEHNR and CDR2 is FQNEAQ (reference sequence). The CDR3 covers 15 residues. CDR3 bases: TGTGCCAGCAGCTTATCGGGGGGACTCTACAATGAGCAGTTCTTC. This translates into CASSLSGGLYNEQFF. Supplemented by reference TRBV7-9 and TRBJ2-1, the full variable domain reads DTGVSQNPRHKITKRGQNVTFRCDPISEHNRLYWYRQTLGQGPEFLTYFQNEAQLEKSRLLSDRFSAERPKGSFSTLEIQRTEQGDSAMYLCASSLSGGLYNEQFFGPGTRLTVL.

This clonotype was detected many times. The rearrangement uses TRBV6-1 and TRBJ2-3; D remains unclear. Trimming took off 6 bases at V and 1 base at J, with 14 bases between the two ends. There are 15 residues in the CDR3. Per germline, CDR1 MNHNS and CDR2 SASEGT. CDR3 in DNA: TGTGCCAGCAGGGGGATCGTCTGGGGCACAGATACGCAGTATTTT. This gives the protein CASRGIVWGTDTQYF.

The chain recombines TRBV6-1 with TRBJ2-2; TRBD2 agrees at 10 bases. V was pared by 5 bases and J by 6 bases, with 6 bases of the junction left unmatched. Germline CDR1 and CDR2: MNHNS and SASEGT. The CDR3 covers 15 residues. The CDR3 reads CASSPSGRISGELFF. CDR3 bases: TGTGCCAGCAGTCCTAGCGGGAGAATTTCCGGGGAGCTGTTTTTT.

Concerning this clonotype itself: This could be a read error, since a much larger clone is one nucleotide away. V and J are TRBV20-1 and TRBJ2-1; 9 bases line up with TRBD1. There are 14 residues in the CDR3. Germline CDR1 reads DFQATT; CDR2 reads SNEGSKA (reference sequence). The J segment lost 5 bases and the V segment lost 4 bases, leaving 6 bases of the junction unmatched. CDR3 nucleotides: TGCAGTGCTACCCGGGACAGGGAGAACAATGAGCAGTTCTTC. Translating it yields CSATRDRENNEQFF.

In its sample, this clonotype was seen a few times. The chain links TRBV18 to TRBJ1-4; maybe TRBD1 (5 bases). Deletions cut 5 bases from V and 8 bases from J, with 12 bases between. CDR1 is KGHSH and CDR2 is LQKENI in the germline V gene. The CDR3 has 13 amino acids. The CDR3 DNA sequence: TGTGCCAGCTCATTGCCGGGGCAAGAAAAACTGTTTTTT. Translated: CASSLPGQEKLFF.

This clonotype was observed a handful of times. A much larger clone differs by one base, so this may be a read error. V usage is TRBV27 and J usage is TRBJ1-2; D not resolved. The CDR3 is 13 amino acids. Germline V CDR1 and CDR2: MNHEY, SMNVEV (reference sequence). DNA for the CDR3: TGTGCCAGCAGCCAAAGCGCAGTTTATGGCGACACCTTC. Amino acids: CASSQSAVYGDTF.